This T cell receptor beta chain was observed in a study of T cells after yellow fever vaccination. This clonotype has only a few counts. In TCRdb, the 5' RACE reads were re-called with MiXCR into one record per CDR3 protein. The profile shows some 200,000 distinct CDR3 sequences, 9.5% to 11% of them singletons. CDR1 is MRHNA and CDR2 is SNTAGT in the germline V gene. V shed 4 bases, J shed 4 bases, and the junction held 6 bases outside the gene matches. The CDR3 runs to 16 residues. The origin of this receptor is a man aged 18 to 30 who received the YFV17D yellow fever vaccine. This sample comprised CD8+ T cells sorted from PBMCs, obtained 15 days after the yellow fever booster vaccination. V is TRBV6-4 and J is TRBJ2-1; 11 positions agree with TRBD2. The chain's CDR3 is CASSVRGTSGYNEQFF. The DNA for the CDR3 is TGTGCCAGCAGTGTACGCGGGACTAGCGGTTACAATGAGCAGTTCTTC.